A selection of T cell receptor beta chains follows, all from one sample in a study of spatial heterogeneity in lung cancer. TCRdb re-derived calls from the 5' RACE reads in MiXCR, one entry per CDR3 protein. This sample has 25,000 or so distinct CDR3 sequences, with approximately 3% found just once. Here the sequenced sample was PBMCs, taken at surgery. These receptors were collected from a female donor with early-stage non-small cell lung cancer. The CDR3 runs from the conserved cysteine through the conserved F or W. The D gene is left open where the match is weak. Expanded clones are given a class, and other clones once, few, many or no size at all.

v_gene	j_gene	abundance	d_gene	CDR3nt	CDR3aa
TRBV20-1	TRBJ2-5	many	TRBD2	TGCAGTGCTTTAACGCGCGGGAGGGAGACCCAGTACTTC	CSALTRGRETQYF
TRBV27	TRBJ2-3	few	NA	TGTGCCAGCAGTTTTATGGGCCAAACTAGGGATACGCAGTATTTT	CASSFMGQTRDTQYF
TRBV5-4	TRBJ2-2	many	NA	TGTGCCAGCAGCCGAGGTCGGCTAGTGGCCGGGGAGCTGTTTTTT	CASSRGRLVAGELFF
TRBV6-1	TRBJ2-7	many	NA	TGTGCCAGCAGTGAATGGTGGCGGGCGGCCTCCTACGAGCAGTACTTC	CASSEWWRAASYEQYF
TRBV12-3/TRBV12-4	TRBJ2-3	many	TRBD2	TGTGCCAGCAGTTCGCTAGCGGTGGCGTGGACAGATACGCAGTATTTT	CASSSLAVAWTDTQYF
TRBV12-3/TRBV12-4	TRBJ2-1	NA	TRBD1	TGTGCCAGCAGTTTAGATCAGACAGGGTACAATGAGCAGTTCTTC	CASSLDQTGYNEQFF
TRBV27	TRBJ1-5	many	NA	TGTGCCAGCAGTCCCCCGGGCGCGGGGCCCCAGGGGAATCAGCCCCAGCATTTT	CASSPPGAGPQGNQPQHF
TRBV5-6	TRBJ2-7	many	NA	TGTGCCAGCAGCTGGACGGATGACGAGCAGTACTTC	CASSWTDDEQYF
TRBV20-1	TRBJ2-1	many	NA	TGCAGTGTAAGACACTCGGACTACAATGAGCAGTTCTTC	CSVRHSDYNEQFF
TRBV29-1	TRBJ1-1	many	NA	TGCAGCGGTGTGACGGGACGCACTGAAGCTTTCTTT	CSGVTGRTEAFF
TRBV12-3/TRBV12-4	TRBJ1-2	few	NA	TGTGCCAGCAGCCGAACGACGGACATTGGGAAGTATGGCTACACCTTC	CASSRTTDIGKYGYTF
TRBV24-1	TRBJ2-7	many	NA	TGTGCCACCAGTGACGTCCGGCGGGAAAGGTCTTACGAGCAGTACTTC	CATSDVRRERSYEQYF
TRBV9	TRBJ2-7	many	NA	TGTGCCAGCAGAGGGGACTCCCGCTCCTACGAGCAGTACTTC	CASRGDSRSYEQYF
TRBV2	TRBJ2-5	many	NA	TGTGCCAGCAGTGTCGACAGGACCCAGTACTTC	CASSVDRTQYF
TRBV12-3/TRBV12-4	TRBJ2-3	many	TRBD2	TGTGCCAGCAGGAGGACTAGCGGCACAGATACGCAGTATTTT	CASRRTSGTDTQYF
TRBV21-1	TRBJ2-3	many	NA	TGTGCCAGCAGCCCACCGGACAGGGGGCGAGCCACAGATACGCAGTATTTT	CASSPPDRGRATDTQYF
TRBV29-1	TRBJ2-3	many	NA	TGCAGCGTTGCTCGCCAGCATAGCACAGATACGCAGTATTTT	CSVARQHSTDTQYF
TRBV9	TRBJ2-3	many	TRBD2	TGTGCCAGCAGCGTTCGGGGACTAGAAGCGACAGATACGCAGTATTTT	CASSVRGLEATDTQYF
TRBV27	TRBJ2-5	many	TRBD2	TGTGCCAGCAGTTTAATCGGGGTAGCGGGATCGGAGACCCAGTACTTC	CASSLIGVAGSETQYF
TRBV7-3	TRBJ2-3	many	NA	TGTGCCAGCAGCTCCAACATCGGGAGACGGGATACGCAGTATTTT	CASSSNIGRRDTQYF
TRBV20-1	TRBJ2-4	many	TRBD1	TGCAGTGCCGGGACAGGGGCCAAAAACATTCAGTACTTC	CSAGTGAKNIQYF
TRBV11-2	TRBJ2-1	many	NA	TGTGCCAGCAGCCTCGAGCTGGCGGGAACCTACAATGAGCAGTTCTTC	CASSLELAGTYNEQFF
TRBV5-6	TRBJ2-4	many	NA	TGTGCCAGCAGTCCACGCACAGGGCCTCCTTCAGCCAAAAACATTCAGTACTTC	CASSPRTGPPSAKNIQYF
TRBV4-1	TRBJ2-1	many	NA	TGCGCCAGCGGGGACGTAAATGAGCAGTTCTTC	CASGDVNEQFF
TRBV2	TRBJ2-7	many	TRBD2	TGTGCCAGCAGGAGCCTAGCGGGGTTTTACGAGCAGTACTTC	CASRSLAGFYEQYF
TRBV12-3/TRBV12-4	TRBJ2-4	NA	NA	TGTGCCAGCAGGGGCGCCAAAACCATTCAGTACTTC	CASRGAKTIQYF
TRBV20-1	TRBJ2-3	many	NA	TGCAGTGCTAGAGATCTGGGGAGGATGGGCACAGATACGCAGTATTTT	CSARDLGRMGTDTQYF
TRBV6-5	TRBJ1-2	many	NA	TGTGCCAGCAGCCCCACTTCAGGCTTCTATGGCTACACCTTC	CASSPTSGFYGYTF
TRBV20-1	TRBJ1-1	many	NA	TGCAGTGCTGGGAGGGACATGAACACTGAAGCTTTCTTT	CSAGRDMNTEAFF
TRBV5-6	TRBJ2-7	many	NA	TGTGCCAGCAGCTTGGGGGCGGCCCACTACGAGCAGTACTTC	CASSLGAAHYEQYF
TRBV6-5	TRBJ2-7	many	TRBD1	TGTGCCAGCAGGATAAGGACAGGGGGCTACGAGCAGTACTTC	CASRIRTGGYEQYF
TRBV28	TRBJ2-7	many	NA	TGTGCCAGCAGTTCTACTAGGTTATACGAGCAGTACTTC	CASSSTRLYEQYF
TRBV7-3	TRBJ2-1	many	TRBD1	TGTGCCAGCAGCTTTGACAGGGTTGAGCAGTTCTTC	CASSFDRVEQFF
TRBV28	TRBJ1-4	many	NA	TGTGCCAGCAGTCTCAAAGGGAGAGGACTGTTTTTT	CASSLKGRGLFF
TRBV5-1	TRBJ2-1	many	TRBD2	TGCGCCAGCAGCCGTAGGACTAGCGGGAGTGTACGCGAGCAGTTCTTC	CASSRRTSGSVREQFF